Listed below are T cell receptor beta chains from one sample, sequenced in a study of cytomegalovirus exposure and HLA in healthy donors. Measured with immunoSEQ multiplex PCR; TCRdb has only the in-frame clones, and not every one. The sample contains some 200,000 clones, 82% of which appear only once. Sequenced material: PBMCs. All receptors come from a woman aged 18-35 years in good health and CMV-seronegative. The CDR3 runs from the conserved cysteine through the conserved F or W. Each record gives: clone size, V gene, CDR3 protein. Expanded clones are given a class, and other clones once, few, many or no size at all.

>NA|TRBV29-1
CSVEGSDRGVEQYF
>NA|TRBV2
CASSEGGVTEAFF
>NA|TRBV7-8
CASSAHLTPTTYEQYF
>NA|TRBV19
CASRGHLNTEAFF
>NA|TRBV15
CATSRSGRDTEAFF
>NA|TRBV14
CASSEGAPYEQYF
>NA|TRBV27
CASSSSYEQYF
>NA|TRBV15
CATSVPGQGYDTQYF
>NA|TRBV15
CATSRRTSGSGEQYF
>NA|TRBV18
CASSRRSETGGNEQFF
>few|TRBV14
CASSHRDRGNEKLFF
>once|TRBV14
CASSQTVYEQYF
>NA|TRBV6-5
CASSSVKEGGSTEAFF
>NA|TRBV6-5
CASSYLGGAIQHF
>NA|TRBV18
CASSQGQGWVNTEAFF
>NA|TRBV5-1
CASSSEAGGLWNEQFF
>NA|TRBV9
CASSMMGQSNTEAFF
>NA|TRBV29-1
CSVVSREVPYEQYF
>NA|TRBV27
CASSRSGATRGEQYF
>NA|TRBV5-1
CASSSSGGPYNEQFF
>NA|TRBV2
CASSEPNSYEQYF
>NA|TRBV28
CASSLPPRNTEAFF
>NA|TRBV27
CASSFRRGSSSYEQYF
>NA|TRBV7-9
CASSVGLAGLLNEQFF
>NA|TRBV5-1
CASSETSGGYNEQFF
>NA|TRBV28
CASALRENTEAFF
>NA|TRBV4-2
CASSPMKRDSPGSYEQYF
>once|TRBV5-8
CASSFSQNYGYTF
>NA|TRBV2
CAMLAGQYEQFF
>few|TRBV27
CASRTDRWMNTEAFF
>NA|TRBV19
CASSIGDRESGEQYF
>NA|TRBV5-6
CASSLDASTIHNEQFF
>NA|TRBV6-5
CASTLREGNQPQHF
>few|TRBV6-6
CASTTGLPEAFF
>NA|TRBV7-2
CASSLGLRVGYEQYF
>NA|TRBV5-1
CASSVGEGAYEQYF
>NA|TRBV6-4
CASSIEVSNSPLHF
>NA|TRBV6-6
CASSPSGQAGYGYTF
>NA|TRBV28
CASRRQGTGRLNTEAFF
>NA|TRBV6-6
CASSQQGNNEQFF
>NA|TRBV5-5
CASSLDSGGNQPQHF
>NA|TRBV5-1
CASSRRISPPGLAGLLSYEQYF
>NA|TRBV2
CASSGQGLSTGEQYF
>NA|TRBV6-1
CASSETGDGANVLTF
>NA|TRBV6-1
CASSLGPGLVEQYF
>NA|TRBV7-2
CASSFNSPYEQYF